This T cell receptor (beta chain) stems from a study of blood T cells in healthy people across ages. The CDR3 loop spans 12 amino acids. Germline assignment: CDR1 SQVTM and CDR2 ANQGSEA. Primers used in a second PCR of roughly 6 to 11 cycles were a sample-barcoded 5' primer and a J-beta primer mix. Using its own MiXCR run on the 5' RACE reads, TCRdb lists one record per CDR3 protein. The table includes 1.5 million to 2 million distinct CDR3 sequences, 49% detected once. In this sample, this clonotype turned up once. The clonotype was recovered from a middle-aged woman in good health. V usage is TRBV29-1 and J usage is TRBJ2-7; tentative D call: TRBD2 (5 bases). The J call is doubtful: the DNA matches TRBJ2-5 better. Sequencing was done on a sample of blood. CDR3: CSVEPRGGTQYF. The CDR3 region has the DNA TGCAGCGTTGAACCACGAGGAGGGACCCAGTACTTC.